One and the same sample provided the 31 T cell receptor beta chains below, sequenced in a study of blood T cell repertoires in COVID-19. Method: immunoSEQ multiplex PCR; TCRdb's copy keeps in-frame clones and lacks some. Of 200,000 to 300,000 clones in the sample, around 90% are singletons; the top ten hold approximately 3.3%. Sequencing was done on a sample of peripheral blood. Source of these receptors: a man younger than 35 with active or convalescent COVID-19.

This chain connects TRBV28 to TRBJ2-7; tentatively, D is TRBD1 (6 bases). The germline V and J ends were trimmed by 5 bases and 6 bases, with 20 bases remaining between them. Germline loops: CDR1 MDHEN, CDR2 SYDVKM. The CDR3 is 15 amino acids. The CDR3 coding sequence is TGTGCCAGCAGTGAAACAGGGTTGGTAAGTCGCGAGCAGTACTTC. It translates to CASSETGLVSREQYF.

This chain joins TRBV15 and TRBJ2-5; D possibly corresponds to TRBD1 (5 bases). Germline V gives CDR1 LNHNV, CDR2 YYDKDF (reference sequence). V was shortened by 1 base and J by 1 base, with 10 bases between the two germline ends. The CDR3 sequence is 15 residues long. CDR3 amino acids: CATSRAPGLQETQYF. Written as DNA, the CDR3 is TGTGCCACCAGCAGAGCACCAGGGCTCCAAGAGACCCAGTACTTC.

The chain is built from TRBV5-4 and TRBJ2-7, with TRBD2 as a possible D gene (5 bases). The germline V gene encodes CDR1 SGHNT and CDR2 YYREEE (reference sequence). Trimming stripped 0 bases from V and 0 bases from J, with 16 bases between. The CDR3 length is 17 residues. CDR3 in amino acids: CASSLGSPVGSSYEQYF. CDR3 coding DNA: TGTGCCAGCAGCTTGGGGTCCCCGGTAGGGAGCTCCTACGAGCAGTACTTC.

The rearrangement links TRBV6-2 or TRBV6-3 to TRBJ1-1, with 7 bases aligning to TRBD1. V gave up 1 base and J gave up 4 bases; unmatched junction bases: 6. CDR1 and CDR2 from the germline V gene are MNHEY and SVGEGT. CDR3 length: 15 amino acids. The CDR3 loop is CASSYYRGGSTEAFF. Here the CDR3 DNA reads TGTGCCAGCAGTTACTACAGGGGTGGGAGCACTGAAGCTTTCTTT.

The chain joins TRBV7-9 to TRBJ2-7; the D gene is possibly TRBD1 (6 bases). Germline V CDR1 and CDR2: SEHNR, FQNEAQ (reference sequence). V gave up 5 bases and J gave up 2 bases, with 7 bases separating them. This CDR3 is built from 12 residues. The CDR3 nucleotides are TGTGCCAGCAGCCGGACAGCCTACGAGCAGTACTTC. Translated, it gives CASSRTAYEQYF.

A single count supports this clone. This CDR3 reads CSTYDRLAGSYEQYF. The CDR3 region has the DNA TGTTCGACCTACGATAGACTAGCGGGGTCCTACGAGCAGTACTTC. The chain recombines TRBV10-3 with TRBJ2-7; 11 bases match TRBD2. Germline V gene data show CDR1 as ENHRY and CDR2 as SYGVKD. The CDR3 is 15 amino acids.

The genes are TRBV3-1 (or the pseudogene TRBV3-2) and TRBJ1-1; D gene unclear. The V and J ends lost 4 bases and 2 bases respectively, with 8 bases between them. CDR3 length: 13 amino acids. CDR1 and CDR2 (germline): LGHDT, YNNKEL (reference sequence). CDR3 in amino acids: CASSRKPNTEAFF. CDR3 nucleotide sequence: TGTGCCAGCAGCCGAAAGCCTAACACTGAAGCTTTCTTT.

This chain uses TRBV23-1 with TRBJ2-2; 7 positions agree with TRBD1. TRBV23-1 is filed as an ORF, its function uncertain. The CDR3 is made up of 15 amino acids. V was clipped by 8 bases and J by 0 bases; unmatched bases: 6. The CDR3 spells CASEDRETNTGELFF. In DNA, the CDR3 is TGCGCCAGCGAAGACAGGGAAACGAACACCGGGGAGCTGTTTTTT.

This rearrangement joins TRBV6-5 to TRBJ2-7, with 13 nucleotides matching TRBD2. This CDR3 contains 16 residues. With 2 bases clipped from V and 3 bases from J, the junction kept 4 bases outside the gene matches. The V gene's germline CDR1 is MNHEY and CDR2 SVGAGI. The CDR3 is CASSYARTSGGYEQYF. CDR3 DNA sequence: TGTGCCAGCAGTTACGCCAGGACTAGCGGGGGCTACGAGCAGTACTTC.

This clone was counted only a few times. This rearrangement joins TRBV7-2 to TRBJ1-1; 8 bases match TRBD1. With V trimmed by 3 bases and J by 1 base, 7 bases remained unmatched. Germline V gene data show CDR1 as SGHTA and CDR2 as FQGNSA. The CDR3 has 16 residues. The CDR3 here is CASSFGQGTRNTEAFF. DNA of the CDR3: TGTGCCAGCAGCTTCGGACAGGGTACGAGGAACACTGAAGCTTTCTTT. The full variable domain, in which reference TRBV7-2 and TRBJ1-1 provide the parts outside the CDR3, is GAGVSQSPSNKVTEKGKDVELRCDPISGHTALYWYRQSLGQGLEFLIYFQGNSAPDKSGLPSDRFSAERTGGSVSTLTIQRTQQEDSAVYLCASSFGQGTRNTEAFFGQGTRLTVV.

In its sample, this clone was seen once. The rearrangement joins TRBV28 to TRBJ2-7; weak D call: TRBD1 (7 bases). V was clipped by 5 bases and J by 6 bases, with 20 bases between them. CDR3 length: 15 amino acids. Per the germline V gene, CDR1 is MDHEN and CDR2 is SYDVKM. CDR3 loop: CASSTQGGRSPEQYF. The CDR3 DNA is TGTGCCAGCAGTACCCAGGGGGGCAGGTCCCCCGAGCAGTACTTC. The full variable domain, completed using reference TRBV28 and TRBJ2-7, is DVKVTQSSRYLVKRTGEKVFLECVQDMDHENMFWYRQDPGLGLRLIYFSYDVKMKEKGDIPEGYSVSREKKERFSLILESASTNQTSMYLCASSTQGGRSPEQYFGPGTRLTVT.

This rearrangement joins TRBV29-1 to TRBJ1-1; D is possibly TRBD1 (6 bases). V was cut by 5 bases and J by 8 bases, with 12 bases left in between. Germline CDR1 is SQVTM and CDR2 is ANQGSEA. CDR3 size: 11 residues. This CDR3 is CSVKRDKEAFF. CDR3 sequence (DNA): TGCAGCGTTAAACGGGACAAAGAAGCTTTCTTT.

The genes are TRBV25-1 and TRBJ1-3; 7 positions agree with TRBD1. The CDR3 extends over 14 amino acids. The trim removed 2 bases at V and 5 bases at J, leaving 3 bases unmatched. The germline V gene encodes CDR1 MGHDK and CDR2 SYGVNS. This chain's CDR3 is CASSEDRVRNTIYF. In nucleotides, the CDR3 is TGTGCCAGCAGTGAAGACAGGGTTCGAAACACCATATATTTT. Based on the CDR3 plus reference TRBV25-1 and TRBJ1-3, the full variable domain is EADIYQTPRYLVIGTGKKITLECSQTMGHDKMYWYQQDPGMELHLIHYSYGVNSTEKGDLSSESTVSRIRTEHFPLTLESARPSHTSQYLCASSEDRVRNTIYFGEGSWLTVV.

The chain uses TRBV5-6 and TRBJ1-5, with 8 positions matching TRBD1. Losses at the gene ends were 0 bases for V and 2 bases for J; bases not matched to a gene: 4. The CDR3 covers 16 residues. Germline V lookup: CDR1 SGHDT, CDR2 YYEEEE. DNA of the CDR3: TGTGCCAGCAGCTTGGCTGGGGGACAGGGCAATCAGCCCCAGCATTTT. As protein: CASSLAGGQGNQPQHF.

The genes are TRBV7-2 and TRBJ1-1, with TRBD1 matching 12 bases. The ends lost 1 base at V and 3 bases at J; junction bases unmatched: 6. CDR1 SGHTA and CDR2 FQGNSA come from the germline V gene. The CDR3 length is 17 residues. The CDR3 region has the DNA TGTGCCAGCAGCTTAGTTGGGACAGGGGGCTCTCACACTGAAGCTTTCTTT. This translates into CASSLVGTGGSHTEAFF.

The V call is TRBV7-8, the J call TRBJ2-3; TRBD2 matches at 12 bases. Losses at the gene ends were 6 bases for V and 0 bases for J; bases not matched to a gene: 10. CDR1 is SGHVS and CDR2 is FQNEAQ in the germline V gene. There are 18 residues in the CDR3. CDR3 in amino acids: CASRIRTSGDLSTDTQYF. CDR3 DNA: TGTGCCAGCAGAATTAGGACTAGCGGGGATCTGAGCACAGATACGCAGTATTTT. The full variable domain, completed using reference TRBV7-8 and TRBJ2-3, is GAGVSQSPRYKVAKRGQDVALRCDPISGHVSLFWYQQALGQGPEFLTYFQNEAQLDKSGLPSDRFFAERPEGSVSTLKIQRTQQEDSAVYLCASRIRTSGDLSTDTQYFGPGTRLTVL.

The V and J genes are TRBV2 and TRBJ1-1, with D unclear. This CDR3 contains 14 residues. Trimming stripped 7 bases from V and 4 bases from J, with 16 bases between. CDR1 is SNHLY, CDR2 FYNNEI, per germline. The CDR3 sequence: CASTPRLRSTEAFF. CDR3 nucleotide sequence: TGTGCCAGCACACCCCGCCTCAGATCCACTGAAGCTTTCTTT.

This clone has just one count. The rearrangement links TRBV4-2 to TRBJ2-1, with TRBD2 as a possible D gene (6 bases). Trimming shortened V by 0 bases and J by 7 bases, and 16 bases separated the two germline ends. Germline CDR1 reads LGHNA; CDR2 reads YNFKEQ. The length of the CDR3 is 16 residues. This CDR3 is CASSQESPGGANEQFF. The CDR3 DNA reads TGTGCCAGCAGCCAAGAAAGCCCCGGAGGGGCGAATGAGCAGTTCTTC.

V and J are TRBV3-1 (or the pseudogene TRBV3-2) and TRBJ1-2; maybe TRBD1 (5 bases). The CDR3 sequence is 14 residues long. Germline V CDR1 and CDR2: LGHDT, YNNKEL (reference sequence). Between the trimmed V and J ends, which lost 6 bases and 8 bases, there was a span of 19 bases. The CDR3 is CASSYTFQGGGYTF. CDR3 bases: TGTGCCAGCAGTTATACATTTCAGGGAGGGGGCTACACCTTC.

The V and J genes are TRBV28 and TRBJ2-3, with D unresolved. In germline, CDR1 is MDHEN, CDR2 SYDVKM. V lost 3 bases and J lost 2, with 18 bases in between. This CDR3 is 17 amino acids long. The CDR3 DNA is TGTGCCAGCAGTTTCCACCTAAAACGGTCCTTCACAGATACGCAGTATTTT. Protein: CASSFHLKRSFTDTQYF.

The chain is built from TRBV7-2 and TRBJ2-5, with TRBD1 matching over 7 bases. Germline lookup yields CDR1 SGHTA and CDR2 FQGNSA. The CDR3 totals 14 residues. The ends lost 1 base at V and 4 bases at J; junction bases unmatched: 3. The CDR3 DNA follows: TGTGCCAGCAGCTTAGATAGGGGGCCAGAGACCCAGTACTTC. Amino acid sequence: CASSLDRGPETQYF.

The chain recombines TRBV11-2 with TRBJ2-7, with D hard to call. Trimming cost V 1 base and J 8 bases, with 6 bases left between them. This CDR3 has 11 residues. CDR1 SGHAT and CDR2 FQNNGV come from the germline V gene. This CDR3 is CASSLGRQQYF. The CDR3 DNA reads as TGTGCCAGCAGCTTAGGGCGGCAGCAGTACTTC. The full variable domain, rest sourced from reference TRBV11-2 and TRBJ2-7, is EAGVAQSPRYKIIEKRQSVAFWCNPISGHATLYWYQQILGQGPKLLIQFQNNGVVDDSQLPKDRFSAERLKGVDSTLKIQPAKLEDSAVYLCASSLGRQQYFGPGTRLTVT.

The gene calls are TRBV7-2 and TRBJ2-3; 16 nucleotides align to TRBD2. The germline V gene encodes CDR1 SGHTA and CDR2 FQGNSA. CDR3 length: 16 residues. The junction had 5 bases not matched to a gene; V was cut back by 5 bases and J by 6 bases. This CDR3 reads CASSPGTSGGADTQYF. The CDR3 DNA is TGTGCCAGCAGCCCGGGGACTAGCGGGGGGGCGGATACGCAGTATTTT.

The chain is built from TRBV19 and TRBJ1-5; D may be TRBD1 (5 bases). V was pared by 1 base and J by 4 bases, with 11 bases between. This CDR3 is 15 amino acids long. Germline CDR1 reads LNHDA; CDR2 reads SQIVND (reference sequence). The CDR3 DNA is TGTGCCAGTAGTATAGGCCCAGGGATAAATCAGCCCCAGCATTTT. Amino acid sequence: CASSIGPGINQPQHF.

This clone appeared a few times. The chain joins TRBV18 to TRBJ1-1; D is perhaps TRBD1 (6 bases). The germline CDR1 and CDR2 sequences are KGHSH and LQKENI. V lost 6 bases, J lost 4 bases, and 18 bases lay in between. This CDR3 spans 15 amino acids. The CDR3 bases are TGTGCCAGCTCCCACGAGGGGGGGCTGGTCACTGAAGCTTTCTTT. Protein product: CASSHEGGLVTEAFF.

V gene TRBV9 combines with J gene TRBJ2-7; a weak D match, TRBD2 (5 bases). The ends were cut back, 2 bases at V and 6 bases at J, with 18 bases in the middle. CDR3 size: 15 residues. Germline CDR1 is SGDLS and CDR2 is YYNGEE. The CDR3 sequence is CASSVSSSAALEQYF. Written as DNA, the CDR3 is TGTGCCAGCAGCGTTAGTAGTAGCGCGGCCCTCGAGCAGTACTTC.

The DNA for the CDR3 is TGCGCCAGCACTATGGACAGTGTAACTAGCACAGATACGCAGTATTTT. This gives the protein CASTMDSVTSTDTQYF. The V and J genes are TRBV10-2 and TRBJ2-3; possibly TRBD1 for D (6 bases). The CDR3 is made up of 16 amino acids. V lost 7 bases, J lost 0 bases, and 17 bases lay in between. Per germline, CDR1 WSHSY and CDR2 SAAADI.

The chain carries TRBV11-3 and TRBJ2-7; D may be TRBD2 (7 bases). This CDR3 is 15 amino acids long. V dropped 5 bases and J dropped 3 bases, with 17 bases sitting between them. CDR1 is SGHNT, CDR2 YENEEA, per germline. The CDR3 is CASSRGGGADYEQYF. CDR3 DNA: TGTGCCAGCAGCCGTGGCGGGGGCGCCGACTACGAGCAGTACTTC.

This clone was seen a few times. The chain couples TRBV29-1 to TRBJ2-1, with 7 bases that match TRBD2. J was trimmed by 2 bases and V by 7 bases; bases with no gene match: 8. The CDR3 extends over 14 amino acids. Per germline, CDR1 SQVTM and CDR2 ANQGSEA. CDR3 region: CSENGGSTYNEQFF. As DNA, the CDR3 is TGCAGCGAAAACGGCGGGAGCACCTACAATGAGCAGTTCTTC.

This chain connects TRBV5-6 to TRBJ1-5; no reliable D call. Deletions cut 4 bases from V and 3 bases from J, with 5 bases between. Germline CDR1 reads SGHDT; CDR2 reads YYEEEE. This CDR3 contains 12 residues. DNA of the CDR3: TGTGCCAGCAGCGTAAACAATCAGCCCCAGCATTTT. This gives the protein CASSVNNQPQHF.

The CDR3 region has the DNA TGCGCCAGCAGCCAAGATCGGTGGCAGGGAAATGAGCAGTTCTTC. It is translated as CASSQDRWQGNEQFF. V usage is TRBV4-3 and J usage is TRBJ2-1; D is possibly TRBD1 (5 bases). This CDR3 has 15 amino acids. Germline CDR1 is LGHNA and CDR2 is YSLEER. With 0 bases removed from V and 7 bases from J, the gap between germline ends came to 13 bases.